Each of the 26 T cell receptor beta chains below was sequenced from the same sample in a study of metastatic and nonmetastatic thyroid tumors. No patient received treatment before thyroid surgery. TCRdb re-analyzed the PCR reads using MiXCR. The sample records about 10,000 clones, approximately 22% being singletons. What was sequenced was adjacent normal tissue. The receptors here all came from a female donor with papillary thyroid cancer or a benign thyroid nodule (not recorded which). Some clones in this sample may be carry-over from other donors' samples.

This clone was detected many times. V is TRBV18 and J is TRBJ1-6, with D hard to call. CDR3 length: 15 residues. Trimming removed 2 bases at V and 7 bases at J, with 12 bases between. From germline, CDR1 is KGHSH and CDR2 LQKENI. In nucleotides, the CDR3 is TGTGCCAGCTCACCAGAGGGCGGTCAGAATTCACCCCTCCACTTT. Translated: CASSPEGGQNSPLHF.

This clone was counted at least ten times. The chain couples TRBV4-2 to TRBJ2-2; 9 nucleotides match TRBD2. Looked up from germline, CDR1 is LGHNA and CDR2 is YNFKEQ. The CDR3 has 16 amino acids. Trimming at V came to 0 bases and at J to 6 bases, leaving 5 bases not matched to a gene. This CDR3 reads CASSQDWAGGAGELFF. DNA of the CDR3: TGTGCCAGCAGCCAAGATTGGGCGGGAGGGGCCGGGGAGCTGTTTTTT.

In its sample, this clone ranks as medium-sized (0.01 to 0.1%). J is TRBJ1-1 and V is TRBV6-1, with D unclear. From germline, CDR1 is MNHNS and CDR2 SASEGT. This CDR3 has 13 amino acids. Trimming took 6 bases from V and 3 from J, leaving 11 bases between them. The CDR3: CASRWRFDTEAFF. CDR3 DNA sequence: TGTGCCAGCAGGTGGAGGTTCGACACTGAAGCTTTCTTT.

Sample share makes this clone medium-sized. The V call is TRBV27, the J call TRBJ2-5; D gene uncertain. V was shortened by 3 bases and J by 3 bases, with 11 bases between the two germline ends. Looked up from germline, CDR1 is MNHEY and CDR2 is SMNVEV (reference sequence). CDR3 length equals 14 residues. CDR3 residues: CASSFLGLKETQYF. The CDR3, as DNA: TGTGCCAGCAGTTTTTTGGGATTAAAAGAGACCCAGTACTTC.

This clone was found many times. CDR3: CASSQPTVGWLRGYTF. The DNA of the CDR3 is TGCGCCAGCAGCCAACCCACTGTCGGGTGGCTCCGTGGCTACACCTTC. The chain combines TRBV4-1 with TRBJ1-2; D unresolved. CDR3 length: 16 residues. CDR1 and CDR2 from the germline V gene are MGHRA and YSYEKL. V was trimmed by 2 bases and J by 7 bases, leaving 20 bases between them.

This chain connects TRBV4-1 to TRBJ2-5, with D tentatively TRBD1 (6 bases). Germline lookup yields CDR1 MGHRA and CDR2 YSYEKL. The CDR3 contains 17 residues. V was shortened by 4 bases and J by 5 bases, with 23 bases between the two germline ends. The CDR3 region has the DNA TGCGCCAGCAGCCGTTCCCAAGGGGGAATGGGTGTGGAGACCCAGTACTTC. Protein sequence: CASSRSQGGMGVETQYF.

This clone was seen at least ten times. A junction end diverges from the germline sequence, so it may reflect a read error. This sequence joins TRBV5-1 and TRBJ1-2; D call uncertain. The CDR3 has 12 residues. The germline gives CDR1 SGHRS, CDR2 YFSETQ. In DNA form, the CDR3 reads TGCGCCAGCAGTTTGGCTAACTATGGCTACACCTTC. Protein product: CASSLANYGYTF.

With regard to this clone: One end of the junction varies from germline; a read error may be responsible. This rearrangement joins TRBV20-1 to TRBJ1-1; D unclear. In germline, CDR1 is DFQATT, CDR2 SNEGSKA (reference sequence). The CDR3 length is 14 residues. The CDR3 bases are TGCGGTGCTAGCCTCGCGTGGGTGAACACTGAAGCTTTCTTT. Translated: CGASLAWVNTEAFF.

There are many counts of this clone. This sequence joins TRBV11-2 and TRBJ1-4; 7 positions agree with TRBD1. The CDR3 runs 14 residues. Unmatched junction bases numbered 7, after V lost 7 bases and J lost 5 bases. CDR1 is SGHAT, CDR2 FQNNGV, per germline. In nucleotides, the CDR3 is TGTGCCAGCACTAAACCGGGACAGAATGAAAAACTGTTTTTT. This gives the protein CASTKPGQNEKLFF.

Details on this clone: An end of the junction does not agree with germline; a read error may underlie this. V gene TRBV5-1 combines with J gene TRBJ1-2; maybe TRBD1 (5 bases). Germline CDR1 is SGHRS and CDR2 is YFSETQ. This CDR3 is 16 amino acids long. The CDR3 region is CASSLAWGRGVYVYTF. The CDR3, as DNA: TGCGCCAGCAGCTTGGCCTGGGGACGGGGGGTTTATGTCTACACCTTC.

The sample holds a few counts of this clone. Other nucleotide sequences in the sample specify the same CDR3. The chain is built from TRBV27 and TRBJ1-1; no definite D call. V lost 5 bases and J 2 bases, leaving 18 bases between the germline ends. Germline V gene lookup returns CDR1 MNHEY and CDR2 SMNVEV (reference sequence). The CDR3 runs to 16 residues. The CDR3 loop reads CASSPTQRTANTEAFF. CDR3 sequence (DNA): TGTGCCAGCAGTCCGACCCAACGTACAGCTAACACTGAAGCTTTCTTT.

With regard to this clone: One junction end disagrees with the germline gene, perhaps due to a read error. This CDR3 is also generated by other DNA sequences in the sample. DNA of the CDR3: TGTGCCACCAGCAGGGCCCCGCCCGGGACAGGCACGGCCGGTGAGACTCAGTACTTC. Encoded protein: CATSRAPPGTGTAGETQYF. The genes are TRBV15 and TRBJ2-5, with 8 bases identical to TRBD1. The CDR3 has 19 residues. The germline CDR1 and CDR2 sequences are LNHNV and YYDKDF (reference sequence).

On this clone itself: Germline is not matched at one junction end, which may reflect a read error. The chain couples TRBV12-5 to TRBJ2-3; 7 bases agree with TRBD2. This CDR3 has 17 residues. Germline-derived CDR1 and CDR2 are LGHNT and FRNRAP. For the CDR3, the DNA is TGTGCTAGTGGCTTGGCCACTAGCGCGGGGTTGGCAGATACGCAGTATTTT. Translation gives CASGLATSAGLADTQYF.

This clone occurred many times. The chain uses TRBV13 and TRBJ2-3; 12 bases line up with TRBD2. Losses at the gene ends were 4 bases for V and 7 bases for J; bases not matched to a gene: 6. There are 15 residues in the CDR3. CDR1 is PRHDT and CDR2 is FYEKMQ in the germline V gene (reference sequence). In DNA, the CDR3 is TGTGCCAGCAGCTCCCTAGCGGGAGGGCAAAATACGCAGTATTTT. Translation gives CASSSLAGGQNTQYF.

This clone counts as medium-sized. The chain employs TRBV6-1 and TRBJ1-5, with D tentatively TRBD1 (5 bases). V lost 5 bases, J lost 5 bases, and 10 bases lay in between. The CDR3 is 13 residues long. Germline loops: CDR1 MNHNS, CDR2 SASEGT. In DNA form, the CDR3 reads TGTGCCAGCAGTCCACGACAGTATCAGCCCCAGCATTTT. Its protein product is CASSPRQYQPQHF.

V and J are TRBV28 and TRBJ2-3, with 9 bases matching TRBD2. Trimming cost V 6 bases and J 0 bases; bases outside gene matches: 7. Germline V CDR1 and CDR2: MDHEN, SYDVKM. The CDR3 has 16 amino acids. The CDR3 region is CASRDVAGASTDTQYF. The CDR3 nucleotides read TGTGCCAGCAGGGACGTAGCGGGAGCTAGCACAGATACGCAGTATTTT.

A word on this clone: An end of the junction differs from the germline gene, which may be a read error. This sequence joins TRBV7-6 and TRBJ1-3; no definite D call. CDR1 is SGHVS and CDR2 is FNYEAQ in the germline V gene. The CDR3 length is 14 residues. CDR3 sequence (DNA): TGTGCCAGCATCACCACTGTCTCTGGAAACACCATTTATTTT. It encodes CASITTVSGNTIYF.

V is TRBV6-1 and J is TRBJ1-2; tentatively, D is TRBD1 (6 bases). V was trimmed by 6 bases and J by 4 bases, leaving 15 bases between them. This CDR3 spans 14 amino acids. Germline CDR1 MNHNS, CDR2 SASEGT. The chain's CDR3 is CASSLRPTGYGYTF. The CDR3 DNA is TGTGCCAGCAGCCTACGGCCGACAGGCTATGGCTACACCTTC.

This clone turned up a few times. This chain uses TRBV6-1 with TRBJ2-7, with D perhaps matching TRBD1 (6 bases). Germline-derived CDR1 and CDR2 are MNHNS and SASEGT. CDR3 length: 15 residues. The ends were cut back, 6 bases at V and 3 bases at J, with 18 bases in the middle. The CDR3 is CASSRTASLGYEQYF. CDR3 nucleotide sequence: TGTGCCAGCAGCCGGACAGCGAGTTTAGGCTACGAGCAGTACTTC.

This clone is medium-sized. The genes are TRBV6-2 or TRBV6-3 and TRBJ1-1; D may be TRBD1 (5 bases). Trimming took off 5 bases at V and 4 bases at J, with 11 bases between the two ends. Germline values: CDR1 MNHEY, CDR2 SVGEGT. This CDR3 is built from 13 residues. CDR3 region: CASSDQGITEAFF. CDR3 DNA: TGTGCCAGCAGTGATCAGGGTATCACTGAAGCTTTCTTT.

This chain uses TRBV27 with TRBJ2-7, with 11 bases that match TRBD1. CDR1 and CDR2 (germline): MNHEY, SMNVEV (reference sequence). Germline trimming cut 5 bases from V and 3 bases from J; bases unmatched to any gene: 6. This CDR3 is 15 amino acids long. In DNA form, the CDR3 reads TGTGCCAGCAGTCCACGGGGACAGGGGGTCTACGAGCAGTACTTC. It translates to CASSPRGQGVYEQYF.

This clone was seen only a few times. The genes are TRBV6-1 and TRBJ2-2, with no clear D. CDR1 MNHNS and CDR2 SASEGT come from the germline V gene. The CDR3 runs 14 residues. Trimming stripped 6 bases from V and 10 bases from J, with 18 bases between. CDR3 in DNA: TGTGCCAGCAGACCCGACCGAAGCACCTTGGAGCTGTTTTTT. Amino acid sequence: CASRPDRSTLELFF.

By frequency in the sample, this clone is medium-sized. The chain couples TRBV10-3 to TRBJ2-7; the match to TRBD1 covers 7 bases. CDR1 is ENHRY and CDR2 is SYGVKD in the germline V gene. The ends lost 3 bases at V and 2 bases at J; junction bases unmatched: 13. CDR3 length: 17 residues. The CDR3 DNA reads TGTGCCATCAGTGACCCGGCACAACAGGGGCCGACCTACGAGCAGTACTTC. It is translated as CAISDPAQQGPTYEQYF.

This clone was observed many times. The chain recombines TRBV5-4 with TRBJ1-1; D is unclear. In germline, CDR1 is SGHNT, CDR2 YYREEE (reference sequence). The germline V and J ends were trimmed by 3 bases and 6 bases, with 9 bases remaining between them. CDR3 length: 12 amino acids. In DNA, the CDR3 is TGTGCCAGCAGCTCGGATCTAGCTGAAGCTTTCTTT. This gives the protein CASSSDLAEAFF.

This clone came up a few times. The J gene is TRBJ1-5, the V gene TRBV28, with TRBD1 identical over 7 bases. The length of the CDR3 is 14 residues. Germline loops: CDR1 MDHEN, CDR2 SYDVKM. J lost 6 bases, V lost 7 bases, and 9 bases had no gene match. The CDR3 spells CASTLARGPQPQHF. CDR3 sequence (DNA): TGTGCCAGCACCTTAGCGAGGGGGCCTCAGCCCCAGCATTTT.

V is TRBV20-1 and J is TRBJ2-7; D unclear. Germline V gene data show CDR1 as DFQATT and CDR2 as SNEGSKA (reference sequence). The CDR3 totals 13 residues. V was clipped by 2 bases and J by 6 bases, with 14 bases between them. The CDR3 coding sequence is TGCAGTGCTAGAAGGACCGGGTTCCCCGAGCAGTACTTC. Its translation: CSARRTGFPEQYF.